This paragraph covers one T cell receptor beta chain sequence. Its antigen is undetermined. Through a sample-barcoded 5' primer and a J-beta primer mix, a second PCR was run for about 6 to 11 cycles. Each of the samples gave a minimum of 2.5 million paired-end reads that contained CDR3. TCRdb recomputed calls from the 5' RACE reads with MiXCR, one row per CDR3 protein. The sample includes about 680,000 distinct CDR3 sequences, approximately 49% seen only once; the top ten take 25% to 35%. The sample originates from a study of blood T cells in healthy people across ages. Study-wide results and caveats: Both higher diversity and more naive CD4+ cells marked long-lived donors when set against aged donors. Age showed a roughly linear inverse relationship with TCR beta diversity per million T cells.

Donors each provided about 10 milliliters of peripheral blood. The TCR comes from a woman in her fifties or sixties in good health. Sequencing input: blood.

The CDR3 loop reads CATSGTSGRNNEQFF. DNA for the CDR3: TGTGCCACCAGTGGGACTAGCGGGAGGAACAATGAGCAGTTCTTC. The chain combines TRBV24-1 with TRBJ2-1; 14 bases align to TRBD2. Germline V gene lookup returns CDR1 KGHDR and CDR2 SFDVKD. The CDR3 is 15 amino acids. Trimming at V came to 5 bases and at J to 5 bases, leaving 1 base not matched to a gene.